Shown below are 16 T cell receptor beta chains from a single sample sequenced in a study of graft-versus-host responses after intestinal transplantation (dated by TCRdb to 2020 to 2023). The time point label for this specimen denotes: cells obtained before transplantation from donor or recipient. What these receptors recognize is not known. Libraries came from the immunoSEQ multiplex PCR assay. TCRdb holds this immuneACCESS table with in-frame rearrangements only. Some clones are missing; in checked studies, unresolved V genes explain under half, and the rest has no known cause. The sample data list 80,000 to 90,000 clones, and roughly 90% of these were observed just once. The ten largest clones take up about 0.3% of the sample. The sequenced sample was unstimulated CD4+ T cells sorted from spleen or lymph node cells, obtained before intestinal transplant. These receptors all come from a human donor who received an intestinal transplant.

The chain couples TRBV11-2 to TRBJ2-7; TRBD1 matches at 10 bases. The CDR3 is 14 amino acids. Germline CDR1 reads SGHAT; CDR2 reads FQNNGV. The ends lost 3 bases at V and 6 bases at J; junction bases unmatched: 5. This CDR3 is CASSFPGQGFEQYF. As DNA, the CDR3 is TGTGCCAGCAGCTTCCCGGGACAGGGGTTCGAGCAGTACTTC.

The rearrangement joins TRBV6-6 to TRBJ1-2; D not certain. V lost 0 bases and J lost 8, with 16 bases in between. CDR3 length: 15 amino acids. The V gene's germline CDR1 is MNHNY and CDR2 SVGAGI (reference sequence). Written as DNA, the CDR3 is TGTGCCAGCAGTTACTCGCCGGAAGGGATCCCGGGCTACACCTTC. Its protein is CASSYSPEGIPGYTF.

The V gene is TRBV6-1, the J gene TRBJ1-2, with no clear D. This CDR3 is built from 14 residues. V was pared by 1 base and J by 7 bases, with 13 bases between. Germline assignment: CDR1 MNHNS and CDR2 SASEGT. The CDR3 nucleotides are TGTGCCAGCAGTGAAGAGTACGGTGCGGGTGGCTACACCTTC. Amino acid sequence: CASSEEYGAGGYTF.

The chain links TRBV16 to TRBJ2-7; 12 bases map to TRBD1. After removal of 3 bases from V and 7 bases from J, the junction contained 7 bases not matched to a gene. The CDR3 spans 15 residues. Germline CDR1 KGHSY, CDR2 FQNENV. CDR3 sequence (DNA): TGTGCCAGCAGCCATTCCGGGACAGGGGGCTGGGAGCAGTACTTC. Residues: CASSHSGTGGWEQYF.

The chain uses TRBV19 and TRBJ2-3; TRBD2 is a possible D gene (6 bases). Germline V gene sequence: CDR1 LNHDA, CDR2 SQIVND (reference sequence). The CDR3 is 15 residues long. V was trimmed by 3 bases and J by 6 bases, leaving 16 bases between them. In DNA, the CDR3 is TGTGCCAGTAGTATGGGGACTGGCGGTAGTGATACGCAGTATTTT. As protein: CASSMGTGGSDTQYF.

V is TRBV29-1 and J is TRBJ2-3, with 12 bases lining up with TRBD2. CDR1 is SQVTM, CDR2 ANQGSEA, per germline. Germline trimming cut 1 base from V and 1 base from J; bases unmatched to any gene: 3. The CDR3 length is 16 residues. The CDR3 region is CSVEVLAGGGTDTQYF. Here the CDR3 DNA reads TGCAGCGTTGAAGTACTAGCGGGAGGTGGCACAGATACGCAGTATTTT.

This chain joins TRBV2 and TRBJ2-7, with D possibly matching TRBD1 (6 bases). Germline V lookup: CDR1 SNHLY, CDR2 FYNNEI. This CDR3 is built from 12 residues. The V gene lost 5 bases and the J gene lost 9 bases, with 14 bases spanning the gap. CDR3 amino acids: CASSFTGTGQYF. The CDR3 DNA follows: TGTGCCAGCAGTTTTACAGGGACCGGGCAGTACTTC.

V usage is TRBV6-5 and J usage is TRBJ2-7, with 8 nucleotides matching TRBD2. Germline lookup yields CDR1 MNHEY and CDR2 SVGAGI. With V trimmed by 8 bases and J by 2 bases, 11 bases remained unmatched. The CDR3 loop spans 15 amino acids. The CDR3 reads CASAGGVARTYEQYF. The CDR3 nucleotides are TGTGCCAGCGCGGGGGGCGTGGCGAGAACCTACGAGCAGTACTTC.

This clone has a single count. CDR3 DNA: TGTGCCAGCAGGGTAGGACAGGGCTATGGCTACACCTTC. It yields the protein CASRVGQGYGYTF. The V call is TRBV6-1, the J call TRBJ1-2, with 8 bases lining up with TRBD1. In germline, CDR1 is MNHNS, CDR2 SASEGT. Losses at the gene ends were 6 bases for V and 4 bases for J; bases not matched to a gene: 4. CDR3 length: 13 residues.

The chain uses TRBV19 and TRBJ1-5, with 7 nucleotides matching TRBD1. Per germline, CDR1 LNHDA and CDR2 SQIVND (reference sequence). Trimming at V came to 2 bases and at J to 1 base, leaving 8 bases not matched to a gene. CDR3 length: 17 residues. CDR3 bases: TGTGCCAGTAGTATAACCGGGACAGCTATGAGCAATCAGCCCCAGCATTTT. Protein sequence: CASSITGTAMSNQPQHF.

This rearrangement joins TRBV13 to TRBJ2-6; D uncertain. With 0 bases removed from V and 4 bases from J, the gap between germline ends came to 1 base. The germline V gene encodes CDR1 PRHDT and CDR2 FYEKMQ (reference sequence). This CDR3 is built from 13 residues. CDR3: CASSLGGANVLTF. As DNA, the CDR3 is TGTGCCAGCAGCTTAGGGGGGGCCAACGTCCTGACTTTC.

The chain has TRBV6-9 and TRBJ1-2; TRBD1 agrees at 8 bases. The germline CDR1 and CDR2 sequences are MNHGY and SVAAGI. Unmatched junction bases numbered 7, after V lost 3 bases and J lost 7 bases. This CDR3 is built from 14 residues. The CDR3 DNA reads as TGTGCCAGCAGTTACCGCCAGGGGGCGACTGGCTACACCTTC. Translation: CASSYRQGATGYTF.

V gene TRBV5-1 combines with J gene TRBJ2-1; D remains ambiguous. The CDR3 extends over 14 amino acids. Trimming left V 0 bases short and J 6 bases short, with 10 bases between. Looked up from germline, CDR1 is SGHRS and CDR2 is YFSETQ. CDR3 region: CASSLVGRANEQFF. The CDR3, as DNA: TGCGCCAGCAGCTTGGTTGGACGAGCCAATGAGCAGTTCTTC.

V gene TRBV5-1 combines with J gene TRBJ2-5; TRBD2 matches at 12 bases. The germline V gene has CDR1 SGHRS and CDR2 YFSETQ. The V and J ends lost 4 bases and 4 bases, in that order; junction bases with no gene match: 2. This CDR3 spans 14 amino acids. The CDR3 sequence is CASSLTSGRETQYF. Here the CDR3 DNA reads TGCGCCAGCAGCCTGACTAGCGGGAGAGAGACCCAGTACTTC.

The rearrangement links TRBV6-5 to TRBJ2-1; 10 nucleotides line up with TRBD1. CDR3 length: 15 residues. Germline V CDR1 and CDR2: MNHEY, SVGAGI. V shed 0 bases and J 7 bases; nucleotides not matched to a gene: 3. The CDR3 DNA reads as TGTGCCAGCAGTTACTCGGGACAGGGGAGGAATGAGCAGTTCTTC. This translates into CASSYSGQGRNEQFF.

The chain combines TRBV21-1 with TRBJ2-7; the table's D call TRBD1 went unverified against the DNA. TRBV21-1 is tagged as a pseudogene. CDR3 length: 15 amino acids. CDR3 sequence (DNA): TGTGCCAGCAGCCGACGACAGGGGAAGTGTTACGAGCAGTACTTC. Protein: CASSRRQGKCYEQYF.